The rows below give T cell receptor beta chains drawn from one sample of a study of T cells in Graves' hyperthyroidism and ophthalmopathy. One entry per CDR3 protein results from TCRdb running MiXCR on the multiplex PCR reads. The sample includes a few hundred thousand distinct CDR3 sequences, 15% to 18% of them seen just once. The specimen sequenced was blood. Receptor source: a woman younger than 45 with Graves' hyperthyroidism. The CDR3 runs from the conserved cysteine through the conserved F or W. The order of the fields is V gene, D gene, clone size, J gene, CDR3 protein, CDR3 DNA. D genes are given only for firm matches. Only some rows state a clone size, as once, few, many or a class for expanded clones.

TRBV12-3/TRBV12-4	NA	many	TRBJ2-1	CASLRTYNEQFF	TGTGCCAGCCTCCGGACCTACAATGAGCAGTTCTTC
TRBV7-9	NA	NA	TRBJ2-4	CASSQTVAKNIQYF	TGTGCCAGCAGCCAGACCGTAGCCAAAAACATTCAGTACTTC
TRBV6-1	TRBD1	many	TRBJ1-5	CASSTGGGQPQHF	TGTGCCAGCAGTACAGGGGGCGGTCAGCCCCAGCATTTT
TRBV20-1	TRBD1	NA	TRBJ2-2	CSASRTGANTGELFF	TGCAGTGCTTCCCGGACAGGCGCGAACACCGGGGAGCTGTTTTTT
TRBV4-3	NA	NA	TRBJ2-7	CASSQDLAGVTYEQYF	TGCGCCAGCAGCCAAGATTTGGCAGGGGTAACCTACGAGCAGTACTTC
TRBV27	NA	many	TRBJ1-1	CASSTRWDTEAFF	TGTGCCAGCAGCACCAGGTGGGACACTGAAGCTTTCTTT
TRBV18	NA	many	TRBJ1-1	CASSTGDTEAFF	TGTGCCAGCTCAACCGGGGACACTGAAGCTTTCTTT
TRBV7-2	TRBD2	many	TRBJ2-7	CASSLKREIHEQYF	TGTGCCAGCAGCTTAAAGCGGGAGATCCACGAGCAGTACTTC
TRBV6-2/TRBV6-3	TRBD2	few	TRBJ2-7	CASTAGGTYEQYF	TGTGCCAGCACTGCGGGGGGAACCTACGAGCAGTACTTC
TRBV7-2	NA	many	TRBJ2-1	CASSSPVTAYNEQFF	TGTGCCAGCAGCTCCCCCGTGACAGCCTACAATGAGCAGTTCTTC
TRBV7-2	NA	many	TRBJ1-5	CASSRVAGDQPQHF	TGTGCCAGCAGTCGTGTAGCAGGGGACCAGCCCCAGCATTTT
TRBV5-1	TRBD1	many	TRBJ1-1	CASSLGDRDGTEAFF	TGCGCCAGCAGCTTGGGGGACAGGGACGGGACTGAAGCTTTCTTT
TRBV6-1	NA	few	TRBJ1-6	CASKAGFENSPLHF	TGTGCCAGCAAGGCGGGTTTTGAGAACTCACCCCTCCACTTT
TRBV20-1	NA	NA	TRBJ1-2	CSAAPGGGYGYTF	TGCAGTGCTGCCCCCGGGGGGGGCTATGGCTACACCTTC
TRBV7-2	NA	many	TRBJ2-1	CASSLDFGGREQFF	TGTGCCAGCAGCTTAGATTTCGGGGGCCGTGAGCAGTTCTTC
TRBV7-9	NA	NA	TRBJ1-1	CASSRGLLPVNTGAFF	TGTGCCAGCAGCCGGGGGCTCCTGCCCGTGAACACTGGAGCTTTCTTT
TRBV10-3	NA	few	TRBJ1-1	CAIRGRAPGNTEAFF	TGTGCCATCAGGGGGAGGGCTCCCGGAAACACTGAAGCTTTCTTT
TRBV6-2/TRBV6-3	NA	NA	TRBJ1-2	CASSYPFTEGYTF	TGTGCCAGCAGTTACCCTTTCACTGAGGGCTACACCTTC
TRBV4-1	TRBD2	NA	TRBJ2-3	CASSQPWTSGRGRPYLDTQYF	TGCGCCAGCAGTCAACCGTGGACTAGCGGGAGAGGACGACCGTATTTAGATACGCAGTATTTT
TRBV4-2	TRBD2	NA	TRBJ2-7	CASSQVQLADSYEQYF	TGTGCCAGCAGCCAAGTCCAGCTAGCGGACTCCTACGAGCAGTACTTC
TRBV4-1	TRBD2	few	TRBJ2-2	CATNREGDTGELFF	TGCGCCACAAACCGGGAGGGGGACACCGGGGAGCTGTTTTTT
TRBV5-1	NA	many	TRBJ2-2	CASSFTGSNGELFF	TGCGCCAGCAGCTTTACCGGGAGTAACGGGGAGCTGTTTTTT
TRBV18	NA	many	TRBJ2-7	CASSLGWDEQYF	TGTGCCAGCTCCCTCGGTTGGGACGAGCAGTACTTC
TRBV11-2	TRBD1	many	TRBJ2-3	CASSPGQGVGDTQYF	TGTGCCAGCAGCCCCGGACAGGGTGTGGGCGATACGCAGTATTTT
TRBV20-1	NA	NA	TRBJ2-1	CSAREVSRYNEQFF	TGCAGTGCTAGAGAAGTTAGCAGGTACAATGAGCAGTTCTTC
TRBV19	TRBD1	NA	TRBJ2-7	CASRQGRGLNEQYF	TGTGCCAGTAGACAGGGCAGGGGGCTCAACGAGCAGTACTTC
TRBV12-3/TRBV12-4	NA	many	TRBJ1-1	CASSPIIPEAFF	TGTGCCAGCAGTCCAATTATCCCTGAAGCTTTCTTT